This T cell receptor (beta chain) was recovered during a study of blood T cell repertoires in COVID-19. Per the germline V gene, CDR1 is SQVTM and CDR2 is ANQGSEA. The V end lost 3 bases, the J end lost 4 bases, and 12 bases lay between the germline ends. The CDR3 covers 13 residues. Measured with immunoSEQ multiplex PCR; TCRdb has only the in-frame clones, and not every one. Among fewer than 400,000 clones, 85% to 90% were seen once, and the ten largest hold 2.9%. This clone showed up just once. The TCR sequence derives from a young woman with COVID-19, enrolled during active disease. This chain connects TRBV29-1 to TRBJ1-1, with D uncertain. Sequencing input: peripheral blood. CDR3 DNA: TGCAGCGTTGATGAGGGCGGTGCCACTGAAGCTTTCTTT. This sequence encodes CSVDEGGATEAFF.